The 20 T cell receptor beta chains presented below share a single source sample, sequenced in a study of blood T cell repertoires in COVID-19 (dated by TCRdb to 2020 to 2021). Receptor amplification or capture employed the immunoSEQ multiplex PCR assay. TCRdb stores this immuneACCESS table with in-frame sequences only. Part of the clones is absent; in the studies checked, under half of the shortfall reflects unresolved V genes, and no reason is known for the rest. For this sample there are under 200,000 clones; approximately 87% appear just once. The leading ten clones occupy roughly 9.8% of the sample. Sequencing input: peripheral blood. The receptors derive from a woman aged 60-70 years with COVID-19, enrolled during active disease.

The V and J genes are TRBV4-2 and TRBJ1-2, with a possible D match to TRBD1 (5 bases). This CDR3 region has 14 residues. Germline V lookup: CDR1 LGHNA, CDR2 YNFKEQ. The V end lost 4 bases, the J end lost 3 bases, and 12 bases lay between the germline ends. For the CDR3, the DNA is TGTGCCAGCAGCCCCAAGGGGCCGGACTATGGCTACACCTTC. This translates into CASSPKGPDYGYTF.

Here the CDR3 reads CASSPSGIPETQYF. Here the CDR3 DNA reads TGTGCCAGTAGCCCTAGCGGGATCCCGGAGACCCAGTACTTC. The chain combines TRBV19 with TRBJ2-5; 9 nucleotides match TRBD2. V trimming: 6 bases; J trimming: 5 bases; junction bases outside the gene matches: 7. CDR3 size: 14 residues. Germline loops: CDR1 LNHDA, CDR2 SQIVND (reference sequence).

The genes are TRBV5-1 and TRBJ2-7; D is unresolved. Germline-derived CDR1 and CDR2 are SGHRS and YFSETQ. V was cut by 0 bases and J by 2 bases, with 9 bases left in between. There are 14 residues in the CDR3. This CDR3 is CASSLGTRTYEQYF. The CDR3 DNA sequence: TGCGCCAGCAGCTTGGGTACGAGGACCTACGAGCAGTACTTC. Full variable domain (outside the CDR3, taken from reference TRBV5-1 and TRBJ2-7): KAGVTQTPRYLIKTRGQQVTLSCSPISGHRSVSWYQQTPGQGLQFLFEYFSETQRNKGNFPGRFSGRQFSNSRSEMNVSTLELGDSALYLCASSLGTRTYEQYFGPGTRLTVT.

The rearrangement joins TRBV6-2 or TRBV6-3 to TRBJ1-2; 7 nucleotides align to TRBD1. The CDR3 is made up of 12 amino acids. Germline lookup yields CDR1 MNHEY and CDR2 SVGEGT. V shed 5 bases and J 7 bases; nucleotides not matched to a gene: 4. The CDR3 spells CASSEGARGYTF. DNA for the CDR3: TGTGCCAGCAGTGAGGGGGCTCGTGGCTACACCTTC.

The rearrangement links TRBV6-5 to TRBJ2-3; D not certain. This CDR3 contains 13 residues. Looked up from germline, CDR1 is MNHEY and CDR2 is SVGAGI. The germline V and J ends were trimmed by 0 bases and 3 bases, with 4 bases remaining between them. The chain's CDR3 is CASSYSSTDTQYF. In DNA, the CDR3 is TGTGCCAGCAGTTACTCCTCGACAGATACGCAGTATTTT.

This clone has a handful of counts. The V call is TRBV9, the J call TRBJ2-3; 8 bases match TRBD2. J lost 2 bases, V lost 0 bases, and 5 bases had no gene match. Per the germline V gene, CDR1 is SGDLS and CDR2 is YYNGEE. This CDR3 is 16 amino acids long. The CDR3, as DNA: TGTGCCAGCAGCGTAGGGGCGGGAGGCCCCACAGATACGCAGTATTTT. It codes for CASSVGAGGPTDTQYF.

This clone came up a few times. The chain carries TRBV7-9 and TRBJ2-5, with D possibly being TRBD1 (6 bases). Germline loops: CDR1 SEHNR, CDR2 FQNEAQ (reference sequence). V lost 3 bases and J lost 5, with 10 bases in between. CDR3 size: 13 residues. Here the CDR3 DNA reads TGTGCCAGCAGCTTTTCACAGGGTGAGACCCAGTACTTC. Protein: CASSFSQGETQYF.

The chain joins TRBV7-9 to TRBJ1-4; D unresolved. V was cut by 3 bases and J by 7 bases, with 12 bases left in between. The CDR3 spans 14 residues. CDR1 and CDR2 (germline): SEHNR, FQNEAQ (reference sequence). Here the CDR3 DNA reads TGTGCCAGCAGCTTTGAGGGATGGAGTGAAAAACTGTTTTTT. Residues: CASSFEGWSEKLFF.

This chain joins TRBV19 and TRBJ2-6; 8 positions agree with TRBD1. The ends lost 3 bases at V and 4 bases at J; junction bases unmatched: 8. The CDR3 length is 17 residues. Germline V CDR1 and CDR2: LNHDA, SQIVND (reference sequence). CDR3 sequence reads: CASSIRGQGSGANVLTF. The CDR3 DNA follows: TGTGCCAGTAGTATTAGAGGACAGGGATCGGGGGCCAACGTCCTGACTTTC.

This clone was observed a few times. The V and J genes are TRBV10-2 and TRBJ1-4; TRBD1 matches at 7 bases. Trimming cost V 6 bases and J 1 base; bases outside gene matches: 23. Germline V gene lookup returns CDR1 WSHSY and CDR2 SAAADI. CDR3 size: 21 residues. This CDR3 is CASSDSREKTGRLVTNEKLFF. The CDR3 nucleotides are TGCGCCAGCAGCGACAGTCGGGAAAAGACAGGGAGGCTTGTAACTAATGAAAAACTGTTTTTT.

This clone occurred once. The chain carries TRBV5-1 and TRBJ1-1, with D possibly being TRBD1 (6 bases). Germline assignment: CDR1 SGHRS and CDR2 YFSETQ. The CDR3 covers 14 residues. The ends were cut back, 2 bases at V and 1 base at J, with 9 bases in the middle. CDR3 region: CASSFRGRNTEAFF. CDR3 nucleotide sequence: TGCGCCAGCAGCTTCAGGGGCAGGAACACTGAAGCTTTCTTT.

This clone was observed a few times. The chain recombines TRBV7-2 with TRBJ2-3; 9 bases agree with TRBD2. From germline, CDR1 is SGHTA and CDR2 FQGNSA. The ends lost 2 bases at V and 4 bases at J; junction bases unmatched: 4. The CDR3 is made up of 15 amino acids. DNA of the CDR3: TGTGCCAGCAGCTTAATGGCGGGAGGGCCAGATACGCAGTATTTT. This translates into CASSLMAGGPDTQYF. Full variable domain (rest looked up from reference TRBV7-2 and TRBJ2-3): GAGVSQSPSNKVTEKGKDVELRCDPISGHTALYWYRQSLGQGLEFLIYFQGNSAPDKSGLPSDRFSAERTGGSVSTLTIQRTQQEDSAVYLCASSLMAGGPDTQYFGPGTRLTVL.

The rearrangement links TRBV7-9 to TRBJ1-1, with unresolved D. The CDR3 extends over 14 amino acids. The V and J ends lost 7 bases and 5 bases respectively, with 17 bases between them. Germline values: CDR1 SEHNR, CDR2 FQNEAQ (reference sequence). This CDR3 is CASIGWGGVTEAFF. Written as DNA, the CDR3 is TGTGCCAGCATCGGTTGGGGAGGCGTTACTGAAGCTTTCTTT.

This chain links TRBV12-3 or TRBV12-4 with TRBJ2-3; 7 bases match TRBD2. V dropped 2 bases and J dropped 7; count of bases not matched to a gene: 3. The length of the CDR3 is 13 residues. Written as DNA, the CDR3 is TGTGCCAGCAGTTTAAGGGAGGGCCATACGCAGTATTTT. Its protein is CASSLREGHTQYF.

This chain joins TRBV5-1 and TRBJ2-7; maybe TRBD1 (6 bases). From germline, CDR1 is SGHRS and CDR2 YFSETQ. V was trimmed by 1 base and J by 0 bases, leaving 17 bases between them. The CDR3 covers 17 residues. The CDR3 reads CASSLSSDSTVSYEQYF. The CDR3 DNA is TGCGCCAGCAGCTTGTCGTCGGACAGTACCGTCTCCTACGAGCAGTACTTC. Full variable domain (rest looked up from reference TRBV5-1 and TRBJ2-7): KAGVTQTPRYLIKTRGQQVTLSCSPISGHRSVSWYQQTPGQGLQFLFEYFSETQRNKGNFPGRFSGRQFSNSRSEMNVSTLELGDSALYLCASSLSSDSTVSYEQYFGPGTRLTVT.

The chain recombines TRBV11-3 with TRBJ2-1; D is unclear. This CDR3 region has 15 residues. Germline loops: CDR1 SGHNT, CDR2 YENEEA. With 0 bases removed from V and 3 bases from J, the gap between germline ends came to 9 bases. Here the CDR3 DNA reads TGTGCCAGCAGCTTAGATTTGCGGAACTACAATGAGCAGTTCTTC. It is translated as CASSLDLRNYNEQFF.

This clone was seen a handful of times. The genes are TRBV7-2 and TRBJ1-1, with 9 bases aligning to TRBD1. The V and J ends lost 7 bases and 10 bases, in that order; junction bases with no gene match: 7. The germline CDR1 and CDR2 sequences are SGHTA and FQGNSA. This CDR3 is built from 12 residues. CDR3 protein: CASKRTGVGAFF. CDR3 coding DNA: TGTGCCAGCAAAAGGACAGGGGTTGGAGCTTTCTTT.

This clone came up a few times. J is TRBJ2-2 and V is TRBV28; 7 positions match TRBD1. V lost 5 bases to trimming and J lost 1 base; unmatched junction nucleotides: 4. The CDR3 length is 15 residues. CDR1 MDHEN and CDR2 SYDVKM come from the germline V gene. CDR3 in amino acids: CASSLRTGNTGELFF. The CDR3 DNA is TGTGCCAGCAGTCTAAGGACAGGGAACACCGGGGAGCTGTTTTTT. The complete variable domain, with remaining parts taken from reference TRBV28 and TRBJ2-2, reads DVKVTQSSRYLVKRTGEKVFLECVQDMDHENMFWYRQDPGLGLRLIYFSYDVKMKEKGDIPEGYSVSREKKERFSLILESASTNQTSMYLCASSLRTGNTGELFFGEGSRLTVL.

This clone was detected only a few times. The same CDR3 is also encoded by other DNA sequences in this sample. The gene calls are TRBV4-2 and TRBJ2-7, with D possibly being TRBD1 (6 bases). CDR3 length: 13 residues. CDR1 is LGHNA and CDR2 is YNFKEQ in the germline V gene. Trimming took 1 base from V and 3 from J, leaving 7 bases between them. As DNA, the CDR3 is TGTGCCAGCAGCCAAGGGACAGACTACGAGCAGTACTTC. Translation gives CASSQGTDYEQYF.

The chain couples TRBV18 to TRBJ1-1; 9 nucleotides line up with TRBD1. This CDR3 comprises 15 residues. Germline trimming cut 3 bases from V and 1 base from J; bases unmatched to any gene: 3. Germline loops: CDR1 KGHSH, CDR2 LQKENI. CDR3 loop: CASSPRQGGNTEAFF. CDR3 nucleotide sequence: TGTGCCAGCTCACCCCGACAGGGGGGGAACACTGAAGCTTTCTTT.